The next 32 T cell receptor beta chains were all read from a single sample in a study of graft-versus-host responses after intestinal transplantation. TCRdb keeps only in-frame clones here, not all; method: immunoSEQ multiplex PCR. Altogether around 100,000 clones are present, less than 90% being singletons, with the ten largest covering roughly 0.95%. No antigen is known for these receptors. This sample comprised unstimulated CD4+ T cells sorted from spleen or lymph node cells, obtained before transplant. The receptors here all came from a human donor who was the organ donor for an intestinal transplant.

The rearrangement joins TRBV18 to TRBJ2-7, with D possibly matching TRBD1 (5 bases). Per germline, CDR1 KGHSH and CDR2 LQKENI. V shed 1 base and J shed 5 bases, with 9 bases lying between them. This CDR3 has 13 residues. CDR3 loop: CASSPQGIHEQYF. The CDR3 region has the DNA TGTGCCAGCTCACCACAGGGGATCCACGAGCAGTACTTC.

This sequence joins TRBV10-2 and TRBJ2-7; D unresolved. The CDR3 extends over 15 amino acids. Germline V lookup: CDR1 WSHSY, CDR2 SAAADI. Deletions cut 2 bases from V and 0 bases from J, with 11 bases between. The CDR3 loop reads CASSENSFISYEQYF. CDR3 nucleotides: TGCGCCAGCAGTGAGAACAGCTTCATCTCCTACGAGCAGTACTTC.

J is TRBJ1-2 and V is TRBV11-2; D is unresolved. V dropped 3 bases and J dropped 8 bases, with 13 bases sitting between them. The length of the CDR3 is 13 residues. Germline assignment: CDR1 SGHAT and CDR2 FQNNGV. In nucleotides, the CDR3 is TGTGCCAGCAGCTTGCACGAGGTGAAAGGCTACACCTTC. This codes for CASSLHEVKGYTF.

This clone showed up just a few times. The same CDR3 also results from other DNA sequences found in this sample. The V and J genes are TRBV18 and TRBJ2-7; 11 nucleotides agree with TRBD2. V shed 2 bases, J shed 4 bases, and the junction held 4 bases outside the gene matches. This CDR3 spans 15 amino acids. Germline V lookup: CDR1 KGHSH, CDR2 LQKENI. In DNA, the CDR3 is TGTGCCAGCTCACCAACTAGCGGGGGTGCGTACGAGCAGTACTTC. It is translated as CASSPTSGGAYEQYF.

The chain uses TRBV28 and TRBJ1-6; D is possibly TRBD1 (5 bases). The CDR3 length is 15 residues. The germline V and J ends were trimmed by 5 bases and 11 bases, with 19 bases remaining between them. Germline loops: CDR1 MDHEN, CDR2 SYDVKM. The CDR3 protein is CASSLLRGVRAPLHF. CDR3 DNA sequence: TGTGCCAGCAGTCTTCTCCGAGGGGTCAGGGCACCCCTCCACTTT.

The rearrangement links TRBV2 to TRBJ1-6; D might be TRBD1 (6 bases). The germline V and J ends were trimmed by 4 bases and 10 bases, with 17 bases remaining between them. CDR3 size: 15 residues. Germline V CDR1 and CDR2: SNHLY, FYNNEI. In nucleotides, the CDR3 is TGTGCCAGCAGTGGACAGGCGGGTACGGGCTCACCCCTCCACTTT. This encodes CASSGQAGTGSPLHF. Filled out from reference TRBV2 and TRBJ1-6, the complete variable domain reads EPEVTQTPSHQVTQMGQEVILRCVPISNHLYFYWYRQILGQKVEFLVSFYNNEISEKSEIFDDQFSVERPDGSNFTLKIRSTKLEDSAMYFCASSGQAGTGSPLHFGNGTRLTVT.

The genes are TRBV7-7 and TRBJ2-1; D may be TRBD1 (7 bases). V was shortened by 5 bases and J by 1 base, with 12 bases between the two germline ends. The CDR3 has 15 residues. Germline lookup yields CDR1 SSHAT and CDR2 FNYEAQ (reference sequence). The CDR3 DNA reads TGTGCCAGCAGCCCCCAGGGGGGATCCTACAATGAGCAGTTCTTC. Translated: CASSPQGGSYNEQFF.

The chain is built from TRBV30 and TRBJ2-5; D might be TRBD2 (6 bases). This CDR3 contains 14 residues. V dropped 5 bases and J dropped 7 bases, with 20 bases sitting between them. Germline V gives CDR1 GTSNPN, CDR2 SVGIG (reference sequence). The CDR3, as DNA: TGTGCCTGGGGGCGGGTGGGGGGTTGGAGGACCCAGTACTTC. This translates into CAWGRVGGWRTQYF.

The chain joins TRBV27 to TRBJ2-3; 7 bases are a match to TRBD2. The CDR3 consists of 15 residues. V lost 5 bases to trimming and J lost 6 bases; unmatched junction nucleotides: 11. The germline CDR1 and CDR2 sequences are MNHEY and SMNVEV (reference sequence). The CDR3 reads CASSGRQRGLDTQYF. The CDR3 region has the DNA TGTGCCAGCAGTGGGCGACAGCGGGGTCTTGATACGCAGTATTTT.

This chain joins TRBV28 and TRBJ2-5, with TRBD2 matching over 13 bases. Trimming removed 5 bases from V and 5 bases from J; junction bases left unmatched: 11. Germline V gene lookup returns CDR1 MDHEN and CDR2 SYDVKM. CDR3 length: 17 amino acids. CDR3 bases: TGTGCCAGCAGTCTAGGGGGACTAGCGGGGTCGGTCGAGACCCAGTACTTC. Translating it yields CASSLGGLAGSVETQYF. Drawing the rest from reference TRBV28 and TRBJ2-5, the complete variable domain is DVKVTQSSRYLVKRTGEKVFLECVQDMDHENMFWYRQDPGLGLRLIYFSYDVKMKEKGDIPEGYSVSREKKERFSLILESASTNQTSMYLCASSLGGLAGSVETQYFGPGTRLLVL.

The chain recombines TRBV18 with TRBJ2-2; D remains ambiguous. The ends were cut back, 3 bases at V and 4 bases at J, with 21 bases in the middle. Germline CDR1 KGHSH, CDR2 LQKENI. The CDR3 length is 18 residues. The chain's CDR3 is CASSPKPSGSLFTGELFF. DNA of the CDR3: TGTGCCAGCTCACCTAAACCTTCCGGGTCCTTATTCACCGGGGAGCTGTTTTTT.

The rearrangement joins TRBV9 to TRBJ2-3; no definite D call. The V gene lost 4 bases and the J gene lost 2 bases, with 5 bases spanning the gap. The CDR3 totals 12 residues. Germline assignment: CDR1 SGDLS and CDR2 YYNGEE. CDR3: CASSLDTDTQYF. In DNA, the CDR3 is TGTGCCAGCAGCCTTGACACAGATACGCAGTATTTT.

The rearrangement joins TRBV5-6 to TRBJ1-3; D not certain. Germline V gives CDR1 SGHDT, CDR2 YYEEEE. The germline V and J ends were trimmed by 1 base and 4 bases, with 6 bases remaining between them. This CDR3 contains 13 residues. The CDR3 is CASSLQVGNTIYF. The DNA for the CDR3 is TGTGCCAGCAGCTTGCAGGTCGGAAACACCATATATTTT.

The J gene is TRBJ1-2, the V gene TRBV13; D remains ambiguous. Germline V gives CDR1 PRHDT, CDR2 FYEKMQ (reference sequence). The V and J ends lost 5 bases and 2 bases respectively, with 12 bases between them. The CDR3 consists of 14 residues. CDR3 nucleotide sequence: TGTGCCAGCAGCCCCCTACGAGGGAACTATGGCTACACCTTC. Residues: CASSPLRGNYGYTF.

The chain carries TRBV5-1 and TRBJ1-3; TRBD1 agrees at 8 bases. In germline, CDR1 is SGHRS, CDR2 YFSETQ. The length of the CDR3 is 16 residues. V was pared by 3 bases and J by 2 bases, with 7 bases of the junction left unmatched. The CDR3 region is CASSWTGLEAGNTIYF. The CDR3 nucleotides are TGCGCCAGCAGCTGGACAGGGCTTGAGGCTGGAAACACCATATATTTT.

The chain combines TRBV11-1 with TRBJ2-1, with TRBD1 matching over 8 bases. V was clipped by 7 bases and J by 3 bases; unmatched bases: 11. This CDR3 is 16 amino acids long. CDR1 and CDR2 from the germline V gene are SGHAT and FQDESV (reference sequence). CDR3 region: CASTPSQGANYNEQFF. In nucleotides, the CDR3 is TGTGCCAGCACCCCGTCGCAGGGGGCAAACTACAATGAGCAGTTCTTC.

A single count supports this clone. This chain uses TRBV2 with TRBJ2-7; possible D gene TRBD1, 7 bases. The length of the CDR3 is 12 residues. Trimming left V 5 bases short and J 7 bases short, with 12 bases between. Germline V gene data show CDR1 as SNHLY and CDR2 as FYNNEI. CDR3 sequence: CASSRRGQEQYF. Written as DNA, the CDR3 is TGTGCCAGCAGTAGGCGGGGACAGGAGCAGTACTTC.

The chain carries TRBV30 and TRBJ1-3; D is unclear. Germline lookup yields CDR1 GTSNPN and CDR2 SVGIG (reference sequence). This CDR3 contains 13 residues. V was clipped by 0 bases and J by 0 bases, with 3 bases between them. The CDR3 protein is CAWSVNSGNTIYF. CDR3 DNA sequence: TGTGCCTGGAGTGTCAACTCTGGAAACACCATATATTTT.

This chain links TRBV28 with TRBJ1-2; 8 bases agree with TRBD1. The V segment lost 2 bases and the J segment 8 bases; nucleotides outside the gene matches: 4. Germline V gene data show CDR1 as MDHEN and CDR2 as SYDVKM. The CDR3 has 13 residues. The CDR3 sequence is CASSLGQGGGYTF. In DNA form, the CDR3 reads TGTGCCAGCAGTTTAGGACAGGGTGGCGGCTACACCTTC.

The chain couples TRBV7-3 to TRBJ2-1; 11 bases match TRBD2. Germline CDR1 is SGHTA and CDR2 is FQGTGA. V was clipped by 1 base and J by 6 bases; unmatched bases: 2. The CDR3 totals 15 residues. The CDR3 sequence is CASSLIAGGLNEQFF. The CDR3 nucleotides are TGTGCCAGCAGCTTAATAGCGGGGGGGCTCAATGAGCAGTTCTTC. The whole variable domain, filled in from reference TRBV7-3 and TRBJ2-1, reads GAGVSQTPSNKVTEKGKYVELRCDPISGHTALYWYRQSLGQGPEFLIYFQGTGAADDSGLPNDRFFAVRPEGSVSTLKIQRTERGDSAVYLCASSLIAGGLNEQFFGPGTRLTVL.

The chain uses TRBV7-3 and TRBJ1-1; TRBD1 is a possible D gene (6 bases). The germline gives CDR1 SGHTA, CDR2 FQGTGA. V was clipped by 1 base and J by 0 bases, with 6 bases between them. This CDR3 region has 14 residues. The CDR3 sequence is CASSLNRVNTEAFF. In nucleotides, the CDR3 is TGTGCCAGCAGCTTAAACAGGGTGAACACTGAAGCTTTCTTT.

The chain is built from TRBV5-1 and TRBJ2-5; no clear D gene. V was cut by 0 bases and J by 1 base, with 7 bases left in between. The length of the CDR3 is 14 residues. Germline V CDR1 and CDR2: SGHRS, YFSETQ. Here the CDR3 DNA reads TGCGCCAGCAGCTTGGTGGCCACCCAAGAGACCCAGTACTTC. Protein sequence: CASSLVATQETQYF.

The chain joins TRBV15 to TRBJ2-7; maybe TRBD2 (6 bases). Germline lookup yields CDR1 LNHNV and CDR2 YYDKDF (reference sequence). V lost 6 bases and J 3 bases, leaving 15 bases between the germline ends. The length of the CDR3 is 14 residues. Written as DNA, the CDR3 is TGTGCCACCAGGTCGCCGGGACTCCGCTACGAGCAGTACTTC. Its translation: CATRSPGLRYEQYF.

The CDR3 nucleotides are TGTGCCAGCAGTGACTCGGGGGGGGCCGGAGATACGCAGTATTTT. It translates to CASSDSGGAGDTQYF. The chain is built from TRBV6-4 and TRBJ2-3, with D maybe TRBD2 (7 bases). The CDR3 has 15 amino acids. The germline V gene has CDR1 MRHNA and CDR2 SNTAGT. Trimming shortened V by 0 bases and J by 5 bases, and 12 bases separated the two germline ends.

The chain recombines TRBV29-1 with TRBJ1-4; the match to TRBD1 covers 7 bases. Germline V gene lookup returns CDR1 SQVTM and CDR2 ANQGSEA. CDR3 size: 14 residues. The V segment lost 6 bases and the J segment 3 bases; nucleotides outside the gene matches: 7. CDR3 protein: CSVRQGPANEKLFF. The CDR3 nucleotides read TGCAGCGTGCGACAGGGACCAGCTAATGAAAAACTGTTTTTT.

The chain employs TRBV11-2 and TRBJ1-1; D not resolved. The CDR3 spans 13 residues. Germline CDR1 reads SGHAT; CDR2 reads FQNNGV. V lost 2 bases and J lost 1, with 5 bases in between. The CDR3 protein is CASSLWQNTEAFF. Written as DNA, the CDR3 is TGTGCCAGCAGCTTATGGCAGAACACTGAAGCTTTCTTT.

The CDR3 nucleotides are TGTGCCATCAGATGGGGAGACACTGAAGCTTTCTTT. This codes for CAIRWGDTEAFF. This chain joins TRBV10-3 and TRBJ1-1; D gene ambiguous. V lost 6 bases and J 3 bases, leaving 8 bases between the germline ends. Germline CDR1 is ENHRY and CDR2 is SYGVKD. This CDR3 has 12 amino acids.

This clone appeared a single time. This chain uses TRBV7-2 with TRBJ1-5, with D hard to call. The CDR3 sequence is 16 residues long. The germline V gene encodes CDR1 SGHTA and CDR2 FQGNSA. The V end lost 7 bases, the J end lost 2 bases, and 18 bases lay between the germline ends. The DNA for the CDR3 is TGTGCCAGCACCCCCGGCAGATTGGGAGGCAATCAGCCCCAGCATTTT. Its protein product is CASTPGRLGGNQPQHF.

The rearrangement uses TRBV7-8 and TRBJ2-7; 7 bases are shared with TRBD1. Trimming cost V 0 bases and J 1 base; bases outside gene matches: 15. The V gene's germline CDR1 is SGHVS and CDR2 FQNEAQ. The CDR3 is made up of 19 amino acids. The CDR3 nucleotides read TGTGCCAGCAGCTTAGCGCGATTTCGGCAGGGGGACCGTTCCTACGAGCAGTACTTC. Protein sequence: CASSLARFRQGDRSYEQYF.

V is TRBV11-2 and J is TRBJ2-7, with 9 bases that match TRBD1. J lost 9 bases, V lost 5 bases, and 17 bases had no gene match. The V gene's germline CDR1 is SGHAT and CDR2 FQNNGV. This CDR3 has 16 residues. The CDR3 loop is CASSQKNRDRAFRQYF. CDR3 nucleotide sequence: TGTGCCAGCAGCCAAAAAAACCGGGACAGGGCCTTTAGGCAGTACTTC. Full variable domain (missing parts from reference TRBV11-2 and TRBJ2-7): EAGVAQSPRYKIIEKRQSVAFWCNPISGHATLYWYQQILGQGPKLLIQFQNNGVVDDSQLPKDRFSAERLKGVDSTLKIQPAKLEDSAVYLCASSQKNRDRAFRQYFGPGTRLTVT.

The chain employs TRBV7-9 and TRBJ1-1; the D is unclear. V lost 8 bases to trimming and J lost 0 bases, with 19 bases between them. Germline V gene sequence: CDR1 SEHNR, CDR2 FQNEAQ (reference sequence). The length of the CDR3 is 16 residues. CDR3 loop: CASSPGRTFMNTEAFF. In DNA form, the CDR3 reads TGTGCCAGCTCTCCAGGCAGGACTTTTATGAACACTGAAGCTTTCTTT.

The chain employs TRBV4-1 and TRBJ2-6; 10 nucleotides agree with TRBD1. V lost 3 bases, J lost 1 base, and 9 bases stayed unmatched. This CDR3 is 19 amino acids long. The germline CDR1 and CDR2 sequences are MGHRA and YSYEKL. CDR3 DNA: TGCGCCAGCAGCCAGGTAGTGGGACAGGGGAGATCTGGGGCCAACGTCCTGACTTTC. As protein: CASSQVVGQGRSGANVLTF.